This TCR beta chain was found in a study of Ad26.COV2.S vaccination and SARS-CoV-2 variants. Study background: The authors gave Ad26.COV2.S intramuscularly, either once or twice 56 days apart.

Treatment specified: 15 to 20 received Ad26.COV2.S at low or high dose, single or two shots; several received placebo; per-sample allocation not given. Samples came from day 63 after the first vaccine or placebo injection. Here immunoSEQ multiplex PCR was the method, and the copy in TCRdb shows in-frame clones only, minus some. The sample has roughly 380,000 clones, over 75% seen once. This CDR3 comprises 14 residues. Unmatched junction bases numbered 7, after V lost 6 bases and J lost 5 bases. Germline assignment: CDR1 LNHDA and CDR2 SQIVND (reference sequence). This clone has just one count. This clonotype was sampled from a person aged 18-60 years who received the Ad26.COV2.S COVID-19 vaccine or a placebo. The sequences come from peripheral blood, collected in a trial of Ad26.COV2.S vaccine versus placebo. The chain combines TRBV19 with TRBJ1-3; 7 bases map to TRBD1. The CDR3 nucleotides read TGTGCCAGTAGCCAGGACAGGCACAGAAACACCATATATTTT. Protein product: CASSQDRHRNTIYF. The full variable domain, rest sourced from reference TRBV19 and TRBJ1-3, is DGGITQSPKYLFRKEGQNVTLSCEQNLNHDAMYWYRQDPGQGLRLIYYSQIVNDFQKGDIAEGYSVSREKKESFPLTVTSAQKNPTAFYLCASSQDRHRNTIYFGEGSWLTVV.